This TCR beta chain was profiled in a study of Graves' ophthalmopathy and Graves' hyperthyroidism. Other autoimmune diseases, uncontrolled infections, pregnancy or lactation ruled patients out of participation. PBMCs had their origin in fresh peripheral blood (approximately 10 ml). Trimming cost V 2 bases and J 7 bases; bases outside gene matches: 13. The germline CDR1 and CDR2 sequences are MNHEY and SVGEGT. This CDR3 region has 16 residues. Study conclusions and caveats: Blood shared most expanded thyroid clonotypes above 0.001 frequency.

RNA served as the template for amplifying TCR beta CDR3 regions. Scientists carried out first-round RT-PCR using HTBI primers and then a second-round multiplex PCR. MiXCR, run by TCRdb on the multiplex PCR reads, gives a single entry per CDR3 protein. Among 150,000 to 200,000 distinct CDR3 sequences listed, 39% were seen once. This clonotype was counted ten times or more. The antigen is unknown. Sequencing used peripheral blood. The V call is TRBV6-2 or TRBV6-3, the J call TRBJ2-7; 8 bases map to TRBD1. The TCR sequence derives from a man in his thirties or forties with Graves' ophthalmopathy. The CDR3 sequence is CASSYPETGDAPEQYF. CDR3 DNA sequence: TGTGCCAGCAGTTACCCCGAGACAGGGGACGCCCCGGAGCAGTACTTC.